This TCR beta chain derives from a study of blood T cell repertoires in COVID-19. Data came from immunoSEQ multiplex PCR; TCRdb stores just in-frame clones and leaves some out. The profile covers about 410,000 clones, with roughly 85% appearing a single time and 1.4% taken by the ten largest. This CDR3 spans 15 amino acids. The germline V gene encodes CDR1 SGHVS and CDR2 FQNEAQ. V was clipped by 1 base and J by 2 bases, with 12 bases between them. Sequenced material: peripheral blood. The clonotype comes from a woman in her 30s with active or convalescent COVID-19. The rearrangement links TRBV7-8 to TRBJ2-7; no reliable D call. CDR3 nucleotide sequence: TGTGCCAGCAGCTTAGTGGGTGGGCCCACCTACGAGCAGTACTTC. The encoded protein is CASSLVGGPTYEQYF.